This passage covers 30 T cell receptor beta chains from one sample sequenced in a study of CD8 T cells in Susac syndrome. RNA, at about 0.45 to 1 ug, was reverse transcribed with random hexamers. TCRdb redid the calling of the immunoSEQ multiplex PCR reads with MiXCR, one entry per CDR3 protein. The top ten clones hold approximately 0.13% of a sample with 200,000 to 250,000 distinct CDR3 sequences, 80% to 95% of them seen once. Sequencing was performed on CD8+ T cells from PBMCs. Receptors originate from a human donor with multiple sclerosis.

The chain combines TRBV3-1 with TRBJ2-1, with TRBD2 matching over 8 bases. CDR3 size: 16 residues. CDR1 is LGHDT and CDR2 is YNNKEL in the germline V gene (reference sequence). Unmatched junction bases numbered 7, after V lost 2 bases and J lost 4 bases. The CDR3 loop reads CASSQMAGGFYNEQFF. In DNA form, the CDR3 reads TGTGCCAGCAGCCAAATGGCGGGGGGCTTTTACAATGAGCAGTTCTTC.

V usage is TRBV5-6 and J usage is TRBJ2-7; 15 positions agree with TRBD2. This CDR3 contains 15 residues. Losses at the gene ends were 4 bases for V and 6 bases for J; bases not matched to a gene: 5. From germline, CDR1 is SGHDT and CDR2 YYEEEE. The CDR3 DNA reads TGTGCCAGCAGCACCGGACTAGCGGGAGGGGTCGAGCAGTACTTC. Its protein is CASSTGLAGGVEQYF.

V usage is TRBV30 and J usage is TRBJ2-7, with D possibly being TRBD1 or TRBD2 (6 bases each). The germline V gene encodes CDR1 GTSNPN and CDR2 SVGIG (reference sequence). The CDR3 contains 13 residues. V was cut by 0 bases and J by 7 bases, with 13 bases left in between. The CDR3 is CAWSVWGAQEQYF. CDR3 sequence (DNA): TGTGCCTGGAGTGTATGGGGGGCGCAGGAGCAGTACTTC.

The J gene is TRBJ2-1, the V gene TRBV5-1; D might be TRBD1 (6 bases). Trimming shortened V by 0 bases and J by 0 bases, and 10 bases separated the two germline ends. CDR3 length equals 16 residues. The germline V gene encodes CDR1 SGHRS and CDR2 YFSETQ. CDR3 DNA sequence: TGCGCCAGCAGCTTGGGAGGGGACATCTCCTACAATGAGCAGTTCTTC. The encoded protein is CASSLGGDISYNEQFF.

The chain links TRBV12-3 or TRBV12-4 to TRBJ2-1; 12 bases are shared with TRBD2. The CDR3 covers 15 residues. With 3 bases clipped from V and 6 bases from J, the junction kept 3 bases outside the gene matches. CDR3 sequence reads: CASSLTSGRFNEQFF. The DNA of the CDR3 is TGTGCCAGCAGTTTGACTAGCGGGAGATTCAATGAGCAGTTCTTC.

The CDR3 DNA sequence: TGTGCCAGCAGCTTAGTAACCGGGGAGCTGTTTTTT. Translating gives CASSLVTGELFF. This sequence joins TRBV7-6 and TRBJ2-2; D gene ambiguous. This CDR3 comprises 12 residues. Trimming shortened V by 1 base and J by 5 bases, and 2 bases separated the two germline ends. CDR1 and CDR2 (germline): SGHVS, FNYEAQ.

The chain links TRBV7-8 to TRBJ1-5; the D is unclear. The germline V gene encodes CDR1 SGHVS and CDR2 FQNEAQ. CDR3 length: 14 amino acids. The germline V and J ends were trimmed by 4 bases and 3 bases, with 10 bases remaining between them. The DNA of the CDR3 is TGTGCCAGCAGCTCCGACCGGAACAATCAGCCCCAGCATTTT. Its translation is CASSSDRNNQPQHF. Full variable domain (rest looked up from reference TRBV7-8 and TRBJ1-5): GAGVSQSPRYKVAKRGQDVALRCDPISGHVSLFWYQQALGQGPEFLTYFQNEAQLDKSGLPSDRFFAERPEGSVSTLKIQRTQQEDSAVYLCASSSDRNNQPQHFGDGTRLSIL.

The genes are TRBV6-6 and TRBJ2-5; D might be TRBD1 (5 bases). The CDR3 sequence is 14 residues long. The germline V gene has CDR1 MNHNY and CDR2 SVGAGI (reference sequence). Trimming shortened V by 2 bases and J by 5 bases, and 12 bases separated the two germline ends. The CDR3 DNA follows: TGTGCCAGCAGTTACACCAGGGTAGGGGAGACCCAGTACTTC. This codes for CASSYTRVGETQYF.

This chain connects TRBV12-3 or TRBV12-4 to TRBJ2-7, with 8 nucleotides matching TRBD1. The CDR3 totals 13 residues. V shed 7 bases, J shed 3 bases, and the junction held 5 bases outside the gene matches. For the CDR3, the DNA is TGTGCCAGCAAGCCAGGGGGCGGCTACGAGCAGTACTTC. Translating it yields CASKPGGGYEQYF.

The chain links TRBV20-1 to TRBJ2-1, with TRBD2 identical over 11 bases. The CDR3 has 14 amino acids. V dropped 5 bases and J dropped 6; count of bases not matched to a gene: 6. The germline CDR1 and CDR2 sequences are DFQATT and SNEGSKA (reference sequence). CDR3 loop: CSAAGLADINEQFF. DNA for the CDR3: TGCAGTGCTGCGGGACTAGCGGACATCAATGAGCAGTTCTTC.

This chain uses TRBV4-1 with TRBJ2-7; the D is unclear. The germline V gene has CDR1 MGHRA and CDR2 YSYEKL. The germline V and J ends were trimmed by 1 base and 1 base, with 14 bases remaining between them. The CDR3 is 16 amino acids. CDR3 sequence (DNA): TGCGCCAGCAGCCAAGTTAGGCCCGCCGGGTCCTACGAGCAGTACTTC. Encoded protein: CASSQVRPAGSYEQYF.

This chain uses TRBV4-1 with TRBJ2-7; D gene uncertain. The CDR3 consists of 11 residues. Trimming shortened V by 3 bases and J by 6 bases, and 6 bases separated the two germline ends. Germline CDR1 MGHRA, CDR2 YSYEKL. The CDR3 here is CASSHGVEQYF. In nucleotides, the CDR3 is TGCGCCAGCAGCCATGGCGTCGAGCAGTACTTC.

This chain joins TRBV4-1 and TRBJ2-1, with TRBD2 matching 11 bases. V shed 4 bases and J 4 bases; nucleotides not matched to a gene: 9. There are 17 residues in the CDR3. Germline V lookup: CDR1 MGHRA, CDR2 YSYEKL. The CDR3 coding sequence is TGCGCCAGCAGCCGCTATGCGACTAGCGGGACGTACAATGAGCAGTTCTTC. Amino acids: CASSRYATSGTYNEQFF.

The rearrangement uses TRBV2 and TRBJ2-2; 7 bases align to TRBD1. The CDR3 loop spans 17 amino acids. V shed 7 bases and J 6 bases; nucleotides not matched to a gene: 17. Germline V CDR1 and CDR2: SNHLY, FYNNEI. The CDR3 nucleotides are TGTGCCAGCACCCTAGAGGGGTTAACAGGGGTTGCCGGGGAGCTGTTTTTT. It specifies CASTLEGLTGVAGELFF.

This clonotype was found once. CDR3 nucleotide sequence: TGTGCCAGCAGCAACCCGGGACAGAACTACGAGCAGTACTTC. Its protein is CASSNPGQNYEQYF. The chain joins TRBV7-9 to TRBJ2-7; 7 bases are a match to TRBD1. The CDR3 is 14 amino acids. Germline V gives CDR1 SEHNR, CDR2 FQNEAQ (reference sequence). The V segment lost 5 bases and the J segment 3 bases; nucleotides outside the gene matches: 7.

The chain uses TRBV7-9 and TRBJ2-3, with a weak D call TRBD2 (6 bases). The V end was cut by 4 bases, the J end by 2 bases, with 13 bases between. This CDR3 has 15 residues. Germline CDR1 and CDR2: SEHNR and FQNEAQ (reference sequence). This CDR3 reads CASSWLGGDTDTQYF. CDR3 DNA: TGTGCCAGCAGCTGGCTCGGGGGAGACACAGATACGCAGTATTTT.

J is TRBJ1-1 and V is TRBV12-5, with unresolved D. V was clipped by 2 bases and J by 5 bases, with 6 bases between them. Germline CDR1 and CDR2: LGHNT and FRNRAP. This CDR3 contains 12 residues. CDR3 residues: CASGLMATEAFF. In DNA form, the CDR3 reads TGTGCTAGTGGTTTGATGGCGACTGAAGCTTTCTTT.

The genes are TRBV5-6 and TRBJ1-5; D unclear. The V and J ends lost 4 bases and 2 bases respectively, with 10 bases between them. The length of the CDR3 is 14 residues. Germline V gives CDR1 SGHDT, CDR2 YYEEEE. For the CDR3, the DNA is TGTGCCAGCAGCCGCGGGGTAGGCAATCAGCCCCAGCATTTT. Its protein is CASSRGVGNQPQHF.

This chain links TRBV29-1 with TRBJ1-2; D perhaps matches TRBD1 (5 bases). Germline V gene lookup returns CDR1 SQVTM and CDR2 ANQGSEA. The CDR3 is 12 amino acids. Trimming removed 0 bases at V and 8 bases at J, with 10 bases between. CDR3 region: CSVEEGPGGYTF. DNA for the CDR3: TGCAGCGTTGAAGAGGGGCCAGGAGGCTACACCTTC.

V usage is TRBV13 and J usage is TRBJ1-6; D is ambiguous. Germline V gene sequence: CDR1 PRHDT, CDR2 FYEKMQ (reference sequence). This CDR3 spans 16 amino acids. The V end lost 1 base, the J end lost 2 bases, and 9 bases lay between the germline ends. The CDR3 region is CASSLERETYNSPLHF. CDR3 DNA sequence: TGTGCCAGCAGCTTAGAACGGGAAACCTATAATTCACCCCTCCACTTT.

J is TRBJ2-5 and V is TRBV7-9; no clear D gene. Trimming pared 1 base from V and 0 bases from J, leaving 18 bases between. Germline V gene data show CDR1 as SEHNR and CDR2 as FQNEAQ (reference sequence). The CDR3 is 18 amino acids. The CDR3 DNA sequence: TGTGCCAGCAGCTTAGTCCCCCCGACCCGAACGTACCAAGAGACCCAGTACTTC. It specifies CASSLVPPTRTYQETQYF.

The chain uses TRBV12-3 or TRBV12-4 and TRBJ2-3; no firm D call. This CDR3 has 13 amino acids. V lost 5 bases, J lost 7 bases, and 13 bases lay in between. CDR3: CASSPRGENTQYF. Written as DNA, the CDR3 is TGTGCCAGCAGTCCGAGAGGCGAGAATACGCAGTATTTT.

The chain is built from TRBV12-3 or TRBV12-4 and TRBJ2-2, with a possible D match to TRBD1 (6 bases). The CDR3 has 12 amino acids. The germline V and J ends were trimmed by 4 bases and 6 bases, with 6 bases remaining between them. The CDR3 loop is CASSWTAGELFF. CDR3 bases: TGTGCCAGCAGTTGGACAGCCGGGGAGCTGTTTTTT.

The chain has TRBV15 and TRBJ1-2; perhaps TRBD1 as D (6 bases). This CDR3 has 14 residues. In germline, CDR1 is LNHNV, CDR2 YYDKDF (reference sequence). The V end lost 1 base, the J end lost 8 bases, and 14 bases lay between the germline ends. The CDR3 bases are TGTGCCACCAGCAGAGGGGCAGGGGTAGAGGGCTACACCTTC. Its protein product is CATSRGAGVEGYTF.

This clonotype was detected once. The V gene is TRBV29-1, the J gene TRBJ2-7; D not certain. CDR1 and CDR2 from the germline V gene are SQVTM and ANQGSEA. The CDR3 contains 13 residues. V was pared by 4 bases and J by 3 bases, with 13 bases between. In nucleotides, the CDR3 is TGCAGCGTTGGGGGTGGGCTAAGCTACGAGCAGTACTTC. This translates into CSVGGGLSYEQYF.

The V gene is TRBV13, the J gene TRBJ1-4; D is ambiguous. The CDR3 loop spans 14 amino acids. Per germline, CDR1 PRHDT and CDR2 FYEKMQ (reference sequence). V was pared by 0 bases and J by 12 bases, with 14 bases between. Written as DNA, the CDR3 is TGTGCCAGCAGCTTAGGGGAATATGTTGGGGAACTGTTTTTT. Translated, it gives CASSLGEYVGELFF.

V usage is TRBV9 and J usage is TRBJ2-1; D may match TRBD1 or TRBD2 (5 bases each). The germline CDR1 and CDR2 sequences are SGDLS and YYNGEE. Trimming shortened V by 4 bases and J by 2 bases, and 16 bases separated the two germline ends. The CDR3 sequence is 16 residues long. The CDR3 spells CASSHQGVGTYNEQFF. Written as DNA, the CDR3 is TGTGCCAGCAGCCATCAGGGAGTCGGGACCTACAATGAGCAGTTCTTC.

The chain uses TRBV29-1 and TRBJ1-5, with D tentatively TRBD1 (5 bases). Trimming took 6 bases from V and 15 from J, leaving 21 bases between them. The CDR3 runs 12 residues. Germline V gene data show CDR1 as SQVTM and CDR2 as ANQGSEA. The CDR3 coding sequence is TGCAGCGTCCTAGGGACGGAAGGGTTGTGGCATTTT. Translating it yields CSVLGTEGLWHF.

This CDR3 reads CASTLLAGASTDTQYF. The CDR3 DNA sequence: TGTGCCAGCACCCTATTAGCGGGAGCTAGCACAGATACGCAGTATTTT. The chain combines TRBV6-1 with TRBJ2-3, with 9 bases lining up with TRBD2. J lost 0 bases, V lost 7 bases, and 8 bases had no gene match. This CDR3 is 16 amino acids long. Germline CDR1 reads MNHNS; CDR2 reads SASEGT.

DNA for the CDR3: TGTGCCAGTACCCCAGCGGGGGGCTTGGAGACCCAGTACTTC. As protein: CASTPAGGLETQYF. The V and J genes are TRBV21-1 and TRBJ2-5; no check of the table's D call, TRBD2, against the DNA was made. TRBV21-1 is a recognized pseudogene. CDR3 length: 14 amino acids.